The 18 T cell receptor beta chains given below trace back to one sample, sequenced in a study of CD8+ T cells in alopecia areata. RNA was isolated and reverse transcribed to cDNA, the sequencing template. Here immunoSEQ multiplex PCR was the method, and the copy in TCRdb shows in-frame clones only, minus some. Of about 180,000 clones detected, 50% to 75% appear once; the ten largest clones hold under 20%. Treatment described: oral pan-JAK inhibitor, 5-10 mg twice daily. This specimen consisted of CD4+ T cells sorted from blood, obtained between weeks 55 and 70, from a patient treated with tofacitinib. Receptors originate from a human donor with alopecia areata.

In nucleotides, the CDR3 is TGCGCCAGCAGCTTGACCGCAGGGACGAACACTGAAGCTTTCTTT. This encodes CASSLTAGTNTEAFF. The V gene is TRBV5-1, the J gene TRBJ1-1; a weak D match, TRBD1 (5 bases). The CDR3 length is 15 residues. Between the trimmed V and J ends, which lost 1 base and 1 base, there was a span of 11 bases. CDR1 is SGHRS, CDR2 YFSETQ, per germline.

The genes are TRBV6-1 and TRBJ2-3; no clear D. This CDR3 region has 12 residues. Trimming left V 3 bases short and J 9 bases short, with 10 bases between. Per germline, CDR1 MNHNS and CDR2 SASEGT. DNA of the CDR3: TGTGCCAGCAGTGAGGGTCTGAACACGCAGTATTTT. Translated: CASSEGLNTQYF.

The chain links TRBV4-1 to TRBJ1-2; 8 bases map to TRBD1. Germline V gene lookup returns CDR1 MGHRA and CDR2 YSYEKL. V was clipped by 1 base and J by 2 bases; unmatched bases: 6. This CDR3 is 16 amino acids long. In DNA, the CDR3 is TGCGCCAGCAGCCAAGTAGGACAGGGTGGAAACTATGGCTACACCTTC. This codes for CASSQVGQGGNYGYTF.

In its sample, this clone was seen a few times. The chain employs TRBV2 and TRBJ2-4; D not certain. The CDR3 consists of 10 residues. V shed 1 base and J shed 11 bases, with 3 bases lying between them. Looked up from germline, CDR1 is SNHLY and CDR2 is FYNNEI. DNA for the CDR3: TGTGCCAGCAGTGAAGTGCTTCAGTACTTC. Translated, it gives CASSEVLQYF. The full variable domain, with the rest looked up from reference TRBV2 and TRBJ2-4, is EPEVTQTPSHQVTQMGQEVILRCVPISNHLYFYWYRQILGQKVEFLVSFYNNEISEKSEIFDDQFSVERPDGSNFTLKIRSTKLEDSAMYFCASSEVLQYFGAGTRLSVL.

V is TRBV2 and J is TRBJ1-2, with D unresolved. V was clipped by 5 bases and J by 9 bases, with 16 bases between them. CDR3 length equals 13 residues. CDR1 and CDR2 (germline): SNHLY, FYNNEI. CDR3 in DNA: TGTGCCAGCAGTCACCCGACGGACGATCGCTACACCTTC. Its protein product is CASSHPTDDRYTF.

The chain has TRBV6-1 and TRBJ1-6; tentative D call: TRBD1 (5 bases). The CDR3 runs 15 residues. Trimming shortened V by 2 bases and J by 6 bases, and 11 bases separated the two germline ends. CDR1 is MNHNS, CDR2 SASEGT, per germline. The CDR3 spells CASSESAGFNSPLHF. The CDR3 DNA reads TGTGCCAGCAGTGAATCGGCAGGGTTTAATTCACCCCTCCACTTT.

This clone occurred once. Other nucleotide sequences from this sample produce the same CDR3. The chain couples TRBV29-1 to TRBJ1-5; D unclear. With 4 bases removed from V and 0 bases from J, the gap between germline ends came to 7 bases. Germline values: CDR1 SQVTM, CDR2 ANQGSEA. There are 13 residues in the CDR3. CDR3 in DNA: TGCAGCGTTGCCGGAAATAGCAATCAGCCCCAGCATTTT. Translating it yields CSVAGNSNQPQHF.

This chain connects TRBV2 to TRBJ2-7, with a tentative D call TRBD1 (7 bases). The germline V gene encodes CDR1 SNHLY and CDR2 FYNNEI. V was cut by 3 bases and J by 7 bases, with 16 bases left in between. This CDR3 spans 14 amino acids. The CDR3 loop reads CASSETGTPREQYF. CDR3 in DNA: TGTGCCAGCAGTGAGACAGGGACTCCCCGTGAGCAGTACTTC.

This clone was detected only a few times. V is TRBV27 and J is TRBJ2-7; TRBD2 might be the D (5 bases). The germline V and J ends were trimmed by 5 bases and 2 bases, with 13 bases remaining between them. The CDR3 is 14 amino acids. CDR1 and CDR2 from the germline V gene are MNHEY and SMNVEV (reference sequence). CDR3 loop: CASSREEGTYEQYF. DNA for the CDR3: TGTGCCAGCAGTCGGGAAGAAGGTACCTACGAGCAGTACTTC.

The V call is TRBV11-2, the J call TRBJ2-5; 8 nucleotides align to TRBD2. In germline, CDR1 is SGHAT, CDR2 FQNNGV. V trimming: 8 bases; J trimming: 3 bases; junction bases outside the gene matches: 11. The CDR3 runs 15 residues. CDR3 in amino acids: CASGSGTSVKETQYF. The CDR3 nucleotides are TGTGCCAGCGGATCTGGGACTAGTGTGAAAGAGACCCAGTACTTC.

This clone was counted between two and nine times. The CDR3 reads CARNSRDRDRGKLNTGELFF. Written as DNA, the CDR3 is TGCGCCAGGAACTCCAGAGACCGGGACAGGGGAAAACTTAACACCGGGGAGCTGTTTTTT. The V gene is TRBV5-1, the J gene TRBJ2-2; TRBD1 matches at 10 bases. Germline V lookup: CDR1 SGHRS, CDR2 YFSETQ. With 8 bases clipped from V and 2 bases from J, the junction kept 21 bases outside the gene matches. This CDR3 is 20 amino acids long.

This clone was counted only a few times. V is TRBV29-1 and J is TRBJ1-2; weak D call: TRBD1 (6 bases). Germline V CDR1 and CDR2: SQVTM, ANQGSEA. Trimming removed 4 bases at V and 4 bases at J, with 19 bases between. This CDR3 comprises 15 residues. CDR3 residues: CSVAPRQVHGYGYTF. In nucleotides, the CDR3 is TGCAGCGTTGCCCCAAGACAGGTACATGGCTATGGCTACACCTTC. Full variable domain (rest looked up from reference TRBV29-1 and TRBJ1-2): SAVISQKPSRDICQRGTSLTIQCQVDSQVTMMFWYRQQPGQSLTLIATANQGSEATYESGFVIDKFPISRPNLTFSTLTVSNMSPEDSSIYLCSVAPRQVHGYGYTFGSGTRLTVV.

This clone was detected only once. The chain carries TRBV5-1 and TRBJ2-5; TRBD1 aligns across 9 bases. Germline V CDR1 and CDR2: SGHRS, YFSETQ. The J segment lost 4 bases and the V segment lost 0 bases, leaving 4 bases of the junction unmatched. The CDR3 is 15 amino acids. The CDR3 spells CASSLGGGQGETQYF. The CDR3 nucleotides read TGCGCCAGCAGCTTGGGCGGGGGACAGGGAGAGACCCAGTACTTC.

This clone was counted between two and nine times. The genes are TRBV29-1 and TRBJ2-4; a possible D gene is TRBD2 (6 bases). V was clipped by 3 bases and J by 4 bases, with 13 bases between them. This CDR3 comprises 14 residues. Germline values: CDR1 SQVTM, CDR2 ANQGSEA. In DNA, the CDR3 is TGCAGCGTTGATGGTGCAGGGACTAAAAACATTCAGTACTTC. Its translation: CSVDGAGTKNIQYF.

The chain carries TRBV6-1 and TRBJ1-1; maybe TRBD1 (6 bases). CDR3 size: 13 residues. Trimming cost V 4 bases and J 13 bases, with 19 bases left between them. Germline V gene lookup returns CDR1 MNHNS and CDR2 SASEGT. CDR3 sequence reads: CASSVNSVEGGFF. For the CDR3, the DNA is TGTGCCAGCAGTGTAAACAGCGTCGAGGGGGGTTTCTTT.

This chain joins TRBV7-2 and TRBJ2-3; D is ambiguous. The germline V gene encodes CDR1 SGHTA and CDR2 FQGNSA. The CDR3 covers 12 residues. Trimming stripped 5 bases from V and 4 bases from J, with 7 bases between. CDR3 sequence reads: CASSPRADTQYF. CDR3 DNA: TGTGCCAGCAGCCCTAGGGCAGATACGCAGTATTTT.

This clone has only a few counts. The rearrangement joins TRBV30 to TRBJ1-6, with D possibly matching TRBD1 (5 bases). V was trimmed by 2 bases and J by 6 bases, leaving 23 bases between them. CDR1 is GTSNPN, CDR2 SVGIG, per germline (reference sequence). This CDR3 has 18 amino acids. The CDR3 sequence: CAWSFLQGQGRSNSPLHF. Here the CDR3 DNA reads TGTGCCTGGAGTTTCCTTCAAGGACAAGGCCGTAGTAATTCACCCCTCCACTTT.

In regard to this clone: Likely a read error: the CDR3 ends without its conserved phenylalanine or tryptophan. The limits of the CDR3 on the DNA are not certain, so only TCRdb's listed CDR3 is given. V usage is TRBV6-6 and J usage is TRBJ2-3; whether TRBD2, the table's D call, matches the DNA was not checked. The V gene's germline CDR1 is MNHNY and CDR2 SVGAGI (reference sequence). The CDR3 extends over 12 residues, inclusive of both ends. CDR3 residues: CASRSSGGQVWP.